A selection of T cell receptor beta chains follows, all from one sample in a study of blood T cell repertoires in COVID-19. Assay: immunoSEQ multiplex PCR; the TCRdb copy retains only in-frame clones and omits some. The sample includes about 150,000 clones, 91% seen only once; the top ten take about 0.57%. The sequencing sample was made of peripheral blood. The receptors come from a man in his fifties or sixties with acute or convalescent COVID-19. Both conserved end residues are part of each CDR3. D genes are given only for firm matches. Only part of the rows carry a size: once, few, many, or a class if the clone is expanded.

v_gene,len,j_gene,abundance,d_gene,CDR3aa,CDR3nt
TRBV19,19,TRBJ2-3,-,-,CASSISSSVIRTRPDTQYF,TGTGCCAGTAGTATTTCATCCTCGGTGATTCGGACTCGCCCAGATACGCAGTATTTT
TRBV19,15,TRBJ2-1,few,TRBD2,CASSLSGSAYNEQFF,TGTGCCAGTAGTCTTAGCGGGAGCGCCTACAATGAGCAGTTCTTC
TRBV27,13,TRBJ2-5,-,-,CASSLVGQETQYF,TGTGCCAGCAGTTTGGTCGGCCAAGAGACCCAGTACTTC
TRBV11-3,14,TRBJ2-2,once,-,CASSRSGNTGELFF,TGTGCCAGCAGCCGGAGCGGGAACACCGGGGAGCTGTTTTTT
TRBV19,17,TRBJ2-2,-,-,CASILRHGTSNTGELFF,TGTGCCAGTATCCTAAGGCACGGGACATCGAACACCGGGGAGCTGTTTTTT
TRBV6-5,13,TRBJ1-2,-,-,CASSLTGNYGYTF,TGTGCCAGCAGTTTGACAGGAAACTATGGCTACACCTTC
TRBV7-2,13,TRBJ1-4,-,-,CASSSTANEKLFF,TGTGCCAGCAGCTCGACAGCTAATGAAAAACTGTTTTTT
TRBV19,14,TRBJ2-7,-,-,CASSTFGQIYEQYF,TGTGCCAGTAGTACCTTCGGACAGATCTACGAGCAGTACTTC
TRBV29-1,12,TRBJ2-5,-,-,CSVTGAQETQYF,TGCAGCGTTACAGGCGCCCAAGAGACCCAGTACTTC
TRBV27,14,TRBJ1-4,-,TRBD1,CASRDTGGNEKLFF,TGTGCCAGCAGGGATACAGGGGGGAATGAAAAACTGTTTTTT
TRBV2,16,TRBJ2-7,few,-,CASSDQGKPNSYEQYF,TGTGCCAGCAGTGACCAGGGGAAACCCAACTCCTACGAGCAGTACTTC
TRBV11-2,16,TRBJ2-2,-,-,CASSLAGSGNTGELFF,TGTGCCAGCAGCTTAGCTGGTAGCGGGAACACCGGGGAGCTGTTTTTT
TRBV18,16,TRBJ2-3,-,TRBD2,CASSPPGRGGADTQYF,TGTGCCAGCTCACCACCCGGGCGGGGGGGCGCAGATACGCAGTATTTT
TRBV19,15,TRBJ2-5,-,TRBD1,CASRSYRGGQETQYF,TGTGCCAGTCGATCCTACAGGGGCGGTCAAGAGACCCAGTACTTC
TRBV5-5,19,TRBJ2-5,-,TRBD2,CASSLRAGLAGAWRETQYF,TGTGCCAGCAGCTTGCGGGCCGGACTAGCGGGAGCTTGGAGGGAGACCCAGTACTTC
TRBV19,18,TRBJ2-2,few,TRBD1,CASRRWGQGAANTGELFF,TGTGCCAGTAGGCGATGGGGACAGGGGGCAGCGAACACCGGGGAGCTGTTTTTT
TRBV7-9,12,TRBJ1-1,few,-,CASSQGSTEAFF,TGTGCCAGCAGCCAGGGATCCACTGAAGCTTTCTTT
TRBV6-5,12,TRBJ1-5,few,-,CASKAGVQPQHF,TGTGCCAGCAAGGCAGGGGTTCAGCCCCAGCATTTT
TRBV4-1,14,TRBJ2-7,-,TRBD1,CASSQPGQGYEQYF,TGCGCCAGCAGCCAACCGGGACAGGGCTACGAGCAGTACTTC
TRBV3-1/TRBV3-2,15,TRBJ1-3,-,TRBD1,CASSQPLDRGNTIYF,TGTGCCAGCAGCCAGCCACTCGACAGGGGGAACACCATATATTTT
TRBV28,15,TRBJ1-2,-,-,CASTRSSSGKYGYTF,TGTGCCAGCACCCGATCTTCGTCAGGGAAGTATGGCTACACCTTC
TRBV11-3,13,TRBJ2-4,-,TRBD1,CASSLGQGDIQYF,TGTGCCAGCAGCTTAGGGCAGGGGGACATTCAGTACTTC
TRBV11-2,15,TRBJ2-3,once,-,CASSFRTGREDTQYF,TGTGCCAGCAGCTTTCGGACAGGGAGGGAAGATACGCAGTATTTT
TRBV18,14,TRBJ1-1,-,-,CASSLMDRNTEAFF,TGTGCCAGCTCACTTATGGACAGGAACACTGAAGCTTTCTTT
TRBV3-1/TRBV3-2,19,TRBJ1-6,-,TRBD1,CASSQVPGQGETWISPLHF,TGTGCCAGCAGCCAAGTCCCGGGACAGGGGGAAACGTGGATTTCACCCCTCCACTTT
TRBV19,16,TRBJ1-5,-,TRBD1,CASSRTGTGVNQPQHF,TGTGCCAGTAGTAGAACCGGGACAGGGGTCAATCAGCCCCAGCATTTT
TRBV2,14,TRBJ1-2,-,-,CASSISQVLDGYTF,TGTGCCAGTAGTATTTCCCAGGTTCTTGACGGCTACACCTTC